This T cell receptor beta chain is drawn from a study of beta chain features in type 1 diabetes. Study as a whole: Healthy donors, compared against patients, showed similar age, gender and cell yields. General study results and limits: Lower insertion and higher deletion counts appeared at VDJ junctions in type 1 diabetes patients.

This clone has more than one count but fewer than ten. Its target is not known. CDR3 length: 13 amino acids. In germline, CDR1 is MGHDK, CDR2 SYGVNS. Trimming took off 1 base at V and 2 bases at J, with 3 bases between the two ends. cDNA synthesis used the whole RNA isolate, giving expressed TCRB sequences. Assay: immunoSEQ multiplex PCR; the TCRdb copy retains only in-frame clones and omits some. The sample lists 250,000 to 350,000 clones; 13% to 15% were seen once. Sequenced sample: central memory CD4+ T cells from blood. This clonotype was sampled from a man younger than 45 in good health. The rearrangement links TRBV25-1 to TRBJ1-5; D not resolved. The CDR3 sequence is CASSESGNQPQHF. In DNA, the CDR3 is TGTGCCAGCAGTGAATCAGGCAATCAGCCCCAGCATTTT.